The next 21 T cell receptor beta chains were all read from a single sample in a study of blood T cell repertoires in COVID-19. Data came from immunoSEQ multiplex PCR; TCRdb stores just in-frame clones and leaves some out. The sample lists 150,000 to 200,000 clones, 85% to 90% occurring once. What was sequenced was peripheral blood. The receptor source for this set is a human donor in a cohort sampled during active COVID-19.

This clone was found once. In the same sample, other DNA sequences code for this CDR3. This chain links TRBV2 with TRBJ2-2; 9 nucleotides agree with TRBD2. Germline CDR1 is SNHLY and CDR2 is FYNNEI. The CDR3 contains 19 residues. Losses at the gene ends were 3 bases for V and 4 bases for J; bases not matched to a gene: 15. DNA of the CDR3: TGTGCCAGCAGTGAGATAACTCGCGGGGGGGCGGCCTTCACCGGGGAGCTGTTTTTT. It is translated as CASSEITRGGAAFTGELFF.

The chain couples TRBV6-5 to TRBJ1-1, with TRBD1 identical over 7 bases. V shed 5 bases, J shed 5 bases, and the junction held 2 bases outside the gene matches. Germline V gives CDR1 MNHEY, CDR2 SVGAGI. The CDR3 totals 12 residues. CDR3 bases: TGTGCCAGCAGTAGGGGGCGGACTGAAGCTTTCTTT. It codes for CASSRGRTEAFF.

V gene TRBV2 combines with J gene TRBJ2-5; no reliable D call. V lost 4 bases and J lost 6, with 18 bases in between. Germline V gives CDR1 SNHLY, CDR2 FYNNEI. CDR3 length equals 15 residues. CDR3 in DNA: TGTGCCAGCAGTGGGTGGCAGAGATTGGAGAAGACCCAGTACTTC. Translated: CASSGWQRLEKTQYF.

CDR3 amino acids: CASSLLVGTGVYEQYF. DNA for the CDR3: TGTGCCAGTAGTCTCCTGGTAGGGACAGGAGTTTACGAGCAGTACTTC. This chain joins TRBV19 and TRBJ2-7, with 8 positions matching TRBD1. Trimming cost V 5 bases and J 4 bases; bases outside gene matches: 13. Per germline, CDR1 LNHDA and CDR2 SQIVND (reference sequence). This CDR3 is built from 16 residues. Full variable domain (outside the CDR3, taken from reference TRBV19 and TRBJ2-7): DGGITQSPKYLFRKEGQNVTLSCEQNLNHDAMYWYRQDPGQGLRLIYYSQIVNDFQKGDIAEGYSVSREKKESFPLTVTSAQKNPTAFYLCASSLLVGTGVYEQYFGPGTRLTVT.

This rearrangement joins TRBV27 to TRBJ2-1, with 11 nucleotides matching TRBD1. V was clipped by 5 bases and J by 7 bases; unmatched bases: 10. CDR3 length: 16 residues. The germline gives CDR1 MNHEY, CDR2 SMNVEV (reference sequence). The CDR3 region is CASSPKPGQGVNEQFF. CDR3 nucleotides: TGTGCCAGCAGTCCAAAACCGGGACAGGGGGTAAATGAGCAGTTCTTC.

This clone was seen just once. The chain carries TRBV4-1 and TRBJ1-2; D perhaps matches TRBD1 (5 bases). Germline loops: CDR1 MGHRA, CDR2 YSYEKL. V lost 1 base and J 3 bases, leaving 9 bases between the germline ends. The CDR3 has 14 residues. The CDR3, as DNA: TGCGCCAGCAGCCAAGTCCGGGGGGACTATGGCTACACCTTC. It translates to CASSQVRGDYGYTF.

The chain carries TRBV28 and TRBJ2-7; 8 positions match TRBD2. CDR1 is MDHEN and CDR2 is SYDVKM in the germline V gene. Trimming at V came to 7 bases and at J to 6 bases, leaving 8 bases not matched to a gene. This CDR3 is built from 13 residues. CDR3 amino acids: CASTPGGGAEQYF. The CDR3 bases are TGTGCCAGCACGCCCGGGGGGGGCGCCGAGCAGTACTTC.

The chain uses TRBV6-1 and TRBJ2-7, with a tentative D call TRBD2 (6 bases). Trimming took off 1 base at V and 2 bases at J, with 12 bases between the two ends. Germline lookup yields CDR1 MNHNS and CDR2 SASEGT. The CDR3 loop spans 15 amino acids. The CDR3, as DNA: TGTGCCAGCAGTGAAGTTGGCGGGATGACCTACGAGCAGTACTTC. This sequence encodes CASSEVGGMTYEQYF.

CDR3 in amino acids: CASRVGRGNTGELFF. The CDR3 nucleotides read TGTGCCAGCAGGGTAGGGAGGGGAAACACCGGGGAGCTGTTTTTT. The chain joins TRBV6-5 to TRBJ2-2; TRBD2 aligns across 7 bases. This CDR3 spans 15 amino acids. J lost 2 bases, V lost 6 bases, and 6 bases had no gene match. Germline lookup yields CDR1 MNHEY and CDR2 SVGAGI.

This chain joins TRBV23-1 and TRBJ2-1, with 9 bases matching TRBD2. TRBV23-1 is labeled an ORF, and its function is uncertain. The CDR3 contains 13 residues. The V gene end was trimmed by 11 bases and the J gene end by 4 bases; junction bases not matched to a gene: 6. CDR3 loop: CAAGGAVYNEQFF. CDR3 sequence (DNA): TGCGCCGCGGGGGGGGCGGTTTACAATGAGCAGTTCTTC.

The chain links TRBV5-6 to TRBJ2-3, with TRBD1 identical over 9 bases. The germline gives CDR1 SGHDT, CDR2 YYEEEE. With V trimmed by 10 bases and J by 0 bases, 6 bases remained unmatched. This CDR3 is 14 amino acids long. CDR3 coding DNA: TGTGCCTCGTCGGGACAGGGCAGCACAGATACGCAGTATTTT. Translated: CASSGQGSTDTQYF.

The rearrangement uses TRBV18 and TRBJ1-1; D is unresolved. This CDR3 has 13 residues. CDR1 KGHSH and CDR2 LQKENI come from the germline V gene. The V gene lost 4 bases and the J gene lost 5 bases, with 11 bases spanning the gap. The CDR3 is CASSQQRETEAFF. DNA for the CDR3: TGTGCCAGCTCACAACAGAGGGAAACTGAAGCTTTCTTT.

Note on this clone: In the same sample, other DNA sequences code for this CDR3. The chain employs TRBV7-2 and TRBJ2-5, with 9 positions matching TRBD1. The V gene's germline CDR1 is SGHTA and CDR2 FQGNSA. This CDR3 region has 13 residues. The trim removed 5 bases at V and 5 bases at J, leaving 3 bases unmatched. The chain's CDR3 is CASSPGQGETQYF. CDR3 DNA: TGTGCCAGCAGCCCTGGACAGGGGGAGACCCAGTACTTC.

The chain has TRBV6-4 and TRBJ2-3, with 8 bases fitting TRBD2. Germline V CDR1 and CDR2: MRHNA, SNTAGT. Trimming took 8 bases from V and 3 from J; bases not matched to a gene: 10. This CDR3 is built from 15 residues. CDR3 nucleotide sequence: TGTGCCAGCTCGAGCCGGACTAGCCCGACAGATACGCAGTATTTT. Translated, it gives CASSSRTSPTDTQYF.

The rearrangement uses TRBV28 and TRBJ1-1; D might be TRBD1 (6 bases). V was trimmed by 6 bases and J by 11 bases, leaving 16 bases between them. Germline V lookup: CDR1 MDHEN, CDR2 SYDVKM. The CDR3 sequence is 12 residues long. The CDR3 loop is CASSLPTGFAFF. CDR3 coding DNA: TGTGCCAGCAGCCTCCCAACAGGGTTTGCTTTCTTT.

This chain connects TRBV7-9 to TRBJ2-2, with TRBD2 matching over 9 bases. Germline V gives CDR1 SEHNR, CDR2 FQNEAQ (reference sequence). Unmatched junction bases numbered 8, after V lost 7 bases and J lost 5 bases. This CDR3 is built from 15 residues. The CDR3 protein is CASKTGTSNTGELFF. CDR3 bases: TGTGCCAGCAAGACCGGGACTAGCAATACCGGGGAGCTGTTTTTT.

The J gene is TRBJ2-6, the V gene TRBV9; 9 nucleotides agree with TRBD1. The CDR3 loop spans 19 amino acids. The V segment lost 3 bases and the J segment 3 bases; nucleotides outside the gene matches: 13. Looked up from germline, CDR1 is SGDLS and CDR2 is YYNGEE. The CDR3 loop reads CASSETGGGPAVGANVLTF. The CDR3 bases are TGTGCCAGCAGCGAAACAGGGGGCGGCCCGGCGGTTGGGGCCAACGTCCTGACTTTC.

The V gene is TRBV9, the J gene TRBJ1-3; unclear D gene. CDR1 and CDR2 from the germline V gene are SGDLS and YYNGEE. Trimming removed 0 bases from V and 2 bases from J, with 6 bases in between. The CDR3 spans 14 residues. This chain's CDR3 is CASSVAGTGNTIYF. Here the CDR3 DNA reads TGTGCCAGCAGCGTAGCGGGGACTGGAAACACCATATATTTT.

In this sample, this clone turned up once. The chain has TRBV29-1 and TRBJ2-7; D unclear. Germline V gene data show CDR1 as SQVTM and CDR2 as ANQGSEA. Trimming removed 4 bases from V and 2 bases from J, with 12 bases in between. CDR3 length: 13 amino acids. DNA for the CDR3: TGCAGCGTTGCTCGCGGTTCCGCCTACGAGCAGTACTTC. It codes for CSVARGSAYEQYF.

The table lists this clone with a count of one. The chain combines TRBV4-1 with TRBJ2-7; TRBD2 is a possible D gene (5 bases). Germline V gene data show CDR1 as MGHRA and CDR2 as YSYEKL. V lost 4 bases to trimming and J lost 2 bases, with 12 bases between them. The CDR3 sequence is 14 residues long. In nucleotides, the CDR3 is TGCGCCAGCAGCCTCCGGAGGCAAACCTACGAGCAGTACTTC. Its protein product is CASSLRRQTYEQYF.

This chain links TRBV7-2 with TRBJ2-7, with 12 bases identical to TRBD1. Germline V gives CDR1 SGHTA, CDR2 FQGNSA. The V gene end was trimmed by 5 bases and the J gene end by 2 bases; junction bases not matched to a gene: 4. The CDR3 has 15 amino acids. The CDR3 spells CASSHGTGGAYEQYF. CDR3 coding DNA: TGTGCCAGCAGCCATGGGACAGGGGGCGCCTACGAGCAGTACTTC.